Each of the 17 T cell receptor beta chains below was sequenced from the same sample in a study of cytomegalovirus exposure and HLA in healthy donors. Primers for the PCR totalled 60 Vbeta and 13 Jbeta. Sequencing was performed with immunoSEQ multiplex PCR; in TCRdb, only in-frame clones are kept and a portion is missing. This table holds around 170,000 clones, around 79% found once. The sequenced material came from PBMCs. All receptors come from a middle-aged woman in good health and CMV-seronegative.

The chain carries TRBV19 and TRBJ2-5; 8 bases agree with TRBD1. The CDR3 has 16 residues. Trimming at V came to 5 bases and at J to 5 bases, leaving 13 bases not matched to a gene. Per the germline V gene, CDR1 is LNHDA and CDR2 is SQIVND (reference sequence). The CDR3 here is CASSQGTGQVGETQYF. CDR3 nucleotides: TGTGCCAGTAGTCAGGGGACAGGCCAGGTCGGGGAGACCCAGTACTTC.

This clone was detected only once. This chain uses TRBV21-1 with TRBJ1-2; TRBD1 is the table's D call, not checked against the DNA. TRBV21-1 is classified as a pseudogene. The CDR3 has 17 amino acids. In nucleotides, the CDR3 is TGTGCCAGCAGCAGAGGAATGCGGGACAGGGGGAGTTATAGCTACACCTTC. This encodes CASSRGMRDRGSYSYTF.

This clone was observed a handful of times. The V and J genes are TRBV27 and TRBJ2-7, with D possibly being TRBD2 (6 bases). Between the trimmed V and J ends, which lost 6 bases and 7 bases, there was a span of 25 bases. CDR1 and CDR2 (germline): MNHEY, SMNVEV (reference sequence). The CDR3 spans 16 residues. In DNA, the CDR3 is TGTGCCAGCAGCACCTCCCCGGGAGTGGGAGATATGGAGCAGTACTTC. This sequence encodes CASSTSPGVGDMEQYF.

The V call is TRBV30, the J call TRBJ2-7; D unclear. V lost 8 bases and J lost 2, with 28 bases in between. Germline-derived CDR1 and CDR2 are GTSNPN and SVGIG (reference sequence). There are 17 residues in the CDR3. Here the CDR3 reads CAADDISERQNPYEQYF. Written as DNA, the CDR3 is TGTGCCGCCGACGATATATCGGAGCGCCAGAATCCCTACGAGCAGTACTTC. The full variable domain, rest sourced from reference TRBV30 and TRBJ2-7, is SQTIHQWPATLVQPVGSPLSLECTVEGTSNPNLYWYRQAAGRGLQLLFYSVGIGQISSEVPQNLSASRPQDRQFILSSKKLLLSDSGFYLCAADDISERQNPYEQYFGPGTRLTVT.

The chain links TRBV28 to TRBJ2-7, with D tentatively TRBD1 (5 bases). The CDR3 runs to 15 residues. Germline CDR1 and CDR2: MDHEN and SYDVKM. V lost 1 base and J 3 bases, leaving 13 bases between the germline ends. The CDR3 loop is CASSLSPGRGYEQYF. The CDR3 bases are TGTGCCAGCAGTTTATCGCCCGGAAGGGGCTACGAGCAGTACTTC.

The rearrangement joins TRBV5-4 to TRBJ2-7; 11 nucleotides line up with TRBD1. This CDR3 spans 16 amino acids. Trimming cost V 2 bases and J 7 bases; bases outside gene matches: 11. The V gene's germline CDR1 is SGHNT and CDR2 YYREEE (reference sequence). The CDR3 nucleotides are TGTGCCAGCAGCTTCCCCTCCGGACAGGGGGCGGATGAGCAGTACTTC. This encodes CASSFPSGQGADEQYF.

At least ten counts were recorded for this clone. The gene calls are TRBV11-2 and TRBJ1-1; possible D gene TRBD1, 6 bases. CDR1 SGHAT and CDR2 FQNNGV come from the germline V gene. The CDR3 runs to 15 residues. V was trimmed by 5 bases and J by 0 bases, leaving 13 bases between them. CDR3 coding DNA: TGTGCCAGCAGCCCCCGACAGGACTTGAACACTGAAGCTTTCTTT. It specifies CASSPRQDLNTEAFF.

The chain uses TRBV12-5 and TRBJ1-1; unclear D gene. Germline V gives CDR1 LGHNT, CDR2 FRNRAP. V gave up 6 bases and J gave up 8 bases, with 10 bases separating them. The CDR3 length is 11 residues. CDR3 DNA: TGTGCTAGTGGAACAACAGAAGAAGCTTTCTTT. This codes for CASGTTEEAFF.

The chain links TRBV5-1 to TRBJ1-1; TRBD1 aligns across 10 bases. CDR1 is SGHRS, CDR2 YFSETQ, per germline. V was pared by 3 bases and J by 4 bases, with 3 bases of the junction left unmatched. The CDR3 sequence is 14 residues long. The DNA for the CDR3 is TGCGCCAGCAGCTGGGGGGACAGGGGCACTGAAGCTTTCTTT. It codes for CASSWGDRGTEAFF.

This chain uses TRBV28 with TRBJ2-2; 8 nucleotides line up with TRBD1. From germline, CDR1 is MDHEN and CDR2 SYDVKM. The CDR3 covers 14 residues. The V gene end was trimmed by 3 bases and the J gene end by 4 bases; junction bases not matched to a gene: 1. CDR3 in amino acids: CASSFTGGTGELFF. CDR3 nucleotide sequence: TGTGCCAGCAGTTTCACAGGGGGCACCGGGGAGCTGTTTTTT.

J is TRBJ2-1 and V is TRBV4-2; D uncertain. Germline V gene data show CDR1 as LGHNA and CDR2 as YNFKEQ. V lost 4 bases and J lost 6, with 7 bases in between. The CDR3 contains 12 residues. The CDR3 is CASSPHSNEQFF. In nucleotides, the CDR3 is TGTGCCAGCAGCCCGCATAGCAATGAGCAGTTCTTC.

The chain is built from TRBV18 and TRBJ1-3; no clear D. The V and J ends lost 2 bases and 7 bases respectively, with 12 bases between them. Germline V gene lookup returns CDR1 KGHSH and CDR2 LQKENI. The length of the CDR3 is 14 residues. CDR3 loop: CASSPNPGGNTIYF. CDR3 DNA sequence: TGTGCCAGCTCACCAAATCCGGGAGGGAACACCATATATTTT. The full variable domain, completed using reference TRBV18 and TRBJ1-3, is NAGVMQNPRHLVRRRGQEARLRCSPMKGHSHVYWYRQLPEEGLKFMVYLQKENIIDESGMPKERFSAEFPKEGPSILRIQQVVRGDSAAYFCASSPNPGGNTIYFGEGSWLTVV.

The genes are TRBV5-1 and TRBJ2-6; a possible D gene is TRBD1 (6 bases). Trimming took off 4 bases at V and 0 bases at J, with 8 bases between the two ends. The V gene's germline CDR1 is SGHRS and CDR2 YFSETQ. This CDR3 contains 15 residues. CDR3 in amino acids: CASSRDNSGANVLTF. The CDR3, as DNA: TGCGCCAGCAGCCGGGACAACTCTGGGGCCAACGTCCTGACTTTC.

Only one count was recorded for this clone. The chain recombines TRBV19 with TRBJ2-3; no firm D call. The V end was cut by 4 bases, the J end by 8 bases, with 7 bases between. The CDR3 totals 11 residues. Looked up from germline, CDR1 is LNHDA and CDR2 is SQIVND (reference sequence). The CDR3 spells CASSSYGTQYF. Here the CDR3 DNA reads TGTGCCAGTAGTAGCTACGGTACGCAGTATTTT.

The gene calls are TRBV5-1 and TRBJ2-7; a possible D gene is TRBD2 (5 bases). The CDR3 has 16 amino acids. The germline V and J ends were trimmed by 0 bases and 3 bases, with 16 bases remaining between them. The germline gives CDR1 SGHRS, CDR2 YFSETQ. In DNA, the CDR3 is TGCGCCAGCAGCTTGGCCCCCTCGGGGTACGGCTACGAGCAGTACTTC. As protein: CASSLAPSGYGYEQYF.

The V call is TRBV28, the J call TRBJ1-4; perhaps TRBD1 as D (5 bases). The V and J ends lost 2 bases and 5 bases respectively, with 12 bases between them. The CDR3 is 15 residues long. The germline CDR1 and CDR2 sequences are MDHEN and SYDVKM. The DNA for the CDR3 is TGTGCCAGCAGTTTACCCGGGGGGGTAAATGAAAAACTGTTTTTT. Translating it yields CASSLPGGVNEKLFF.

This CDR3 is CASSLGGGQGREQYF. In nucleotides, the CDR3 is TGTGCCAGCAGTTTAGGTGGGGGACAAGGAAGAGAGCAGTACTTC. The rearrangement links TRBV28 to TRBJ2-7; D might be TRBD1 (6 bases). V was shortened by 2 bases and J by 7 bases, with 18 bases between the two germline ends. This CDR3 spans 15 amino acids. Germline assignment: CDR1 MDHEN and CDR2 SYDVKM.